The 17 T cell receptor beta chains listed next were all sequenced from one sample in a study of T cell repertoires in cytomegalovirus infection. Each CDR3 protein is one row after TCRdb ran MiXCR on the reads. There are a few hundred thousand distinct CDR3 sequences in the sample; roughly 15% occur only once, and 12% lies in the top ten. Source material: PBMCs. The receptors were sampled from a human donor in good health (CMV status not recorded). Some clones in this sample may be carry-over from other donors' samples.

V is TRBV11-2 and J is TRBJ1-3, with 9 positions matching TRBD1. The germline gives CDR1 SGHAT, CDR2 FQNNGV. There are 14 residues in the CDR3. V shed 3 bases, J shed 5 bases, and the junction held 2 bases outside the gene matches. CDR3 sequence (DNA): TGTGCCAGCAGCTTGACAGGGGGGCGAAACACCATATATTTT. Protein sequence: CASSLTGGRNTIYF.

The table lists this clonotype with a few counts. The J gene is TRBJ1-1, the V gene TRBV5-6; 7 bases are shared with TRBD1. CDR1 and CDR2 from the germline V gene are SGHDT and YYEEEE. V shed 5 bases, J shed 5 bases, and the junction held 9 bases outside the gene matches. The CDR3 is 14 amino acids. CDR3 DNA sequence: TGTGCCAGCAGGGAGACAGGGCTGGGGACTGAAGCTTTCTTT. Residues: CASRETGLGTEAFF.

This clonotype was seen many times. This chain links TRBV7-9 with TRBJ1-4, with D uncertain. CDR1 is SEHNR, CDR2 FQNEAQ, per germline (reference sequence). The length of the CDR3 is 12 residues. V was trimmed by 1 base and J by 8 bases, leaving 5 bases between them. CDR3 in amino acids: CASSLGTEKLFF. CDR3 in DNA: TGTGCCAGCAGCTTAGGAACCGAAAAACTGTTTTTT. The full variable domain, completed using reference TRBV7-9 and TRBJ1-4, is DTGVSQNPRHKITKRGQNVTFRCDPISEHNRLYWYRQTLGQGPEFLTYFQNEAQLEKSRLLSDRFSAERPKGSFSTLEIQRTEQGDSAMYLCASSLGTEKLFFGSGTQLSVL.

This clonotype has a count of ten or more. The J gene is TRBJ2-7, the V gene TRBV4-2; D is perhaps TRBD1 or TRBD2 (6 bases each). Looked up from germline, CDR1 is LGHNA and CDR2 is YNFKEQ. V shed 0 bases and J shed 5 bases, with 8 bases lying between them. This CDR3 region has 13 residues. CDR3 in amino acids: CASSQDRGHEQYF. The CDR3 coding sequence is TGTGCCAGCAGCCAAGATCGGGGGCACGAGCAGTACTTC.

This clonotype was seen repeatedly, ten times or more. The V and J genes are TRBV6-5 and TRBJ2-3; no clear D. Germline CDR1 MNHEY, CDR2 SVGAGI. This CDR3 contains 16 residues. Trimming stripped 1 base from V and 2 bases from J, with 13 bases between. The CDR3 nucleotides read TGTGCCAGCAGTTACTTGGCCTCTGTAACCACAGATACGCAGTATTTT. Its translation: CASSYLASVTTDTQYF.

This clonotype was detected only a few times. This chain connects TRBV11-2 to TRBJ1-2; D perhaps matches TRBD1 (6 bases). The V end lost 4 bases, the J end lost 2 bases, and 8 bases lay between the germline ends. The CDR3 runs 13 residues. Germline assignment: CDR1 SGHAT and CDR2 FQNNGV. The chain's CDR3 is CASSWDINYGYTF. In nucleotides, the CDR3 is TGTGCCAGCAGCTGGGACATCAACTATGGCTACACCTTC.

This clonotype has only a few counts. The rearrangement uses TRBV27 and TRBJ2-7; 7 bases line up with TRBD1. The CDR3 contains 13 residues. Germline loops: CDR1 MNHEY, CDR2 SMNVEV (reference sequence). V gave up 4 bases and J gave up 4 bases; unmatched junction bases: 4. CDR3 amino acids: CASSSGQYYEQYF. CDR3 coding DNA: TGTGCCAGCAGTTCGGGACAGTATTACGAGCAGTACTTC.

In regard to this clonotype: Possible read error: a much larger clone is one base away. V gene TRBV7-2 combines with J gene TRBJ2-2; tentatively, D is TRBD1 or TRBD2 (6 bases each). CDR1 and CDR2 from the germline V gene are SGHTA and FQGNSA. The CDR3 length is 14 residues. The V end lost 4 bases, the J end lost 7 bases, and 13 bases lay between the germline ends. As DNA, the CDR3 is TGTGCCAGCAGCTCAGTAGGGGGGAGCGGGGAGCTGTTTTTT. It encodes CASSSVGGSGELFF.

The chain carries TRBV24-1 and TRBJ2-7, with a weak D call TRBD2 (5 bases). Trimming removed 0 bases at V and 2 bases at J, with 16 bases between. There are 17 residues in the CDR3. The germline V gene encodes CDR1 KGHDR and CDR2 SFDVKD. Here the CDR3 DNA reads TGTGCCACCAGTGATTTGCGATTCCCAGGAGCGGCCTACGAGCAGTACTTC. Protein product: CATSDLRFPGAAYEQYF.

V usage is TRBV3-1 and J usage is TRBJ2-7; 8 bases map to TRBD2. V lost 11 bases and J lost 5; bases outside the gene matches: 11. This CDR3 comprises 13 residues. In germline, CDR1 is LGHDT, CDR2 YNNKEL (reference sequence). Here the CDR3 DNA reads TGTGCCGCGGGACGGGGGGGCCCGGACGAGCAGTACTTC. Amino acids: CAAGRGGPDEQYF.

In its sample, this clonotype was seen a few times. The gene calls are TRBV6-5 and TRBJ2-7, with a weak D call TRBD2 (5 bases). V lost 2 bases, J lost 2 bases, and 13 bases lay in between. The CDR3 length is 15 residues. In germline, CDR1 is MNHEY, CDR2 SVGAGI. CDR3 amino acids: CASSYGAVGPYEQYF. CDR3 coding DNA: TGTGCCAGCAGTTACGGAGCGGTAGGTCCCTACGAGCAGTACTTC.

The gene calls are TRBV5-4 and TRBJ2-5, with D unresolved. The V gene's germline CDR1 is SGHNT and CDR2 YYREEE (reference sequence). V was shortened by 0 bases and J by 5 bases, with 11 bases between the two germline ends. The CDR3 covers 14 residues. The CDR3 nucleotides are TGTGCCAGCAGCTTGGCTGGGCTGGAGGAGACCCAGTACTTC. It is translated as CASSLAGLEETQYF.

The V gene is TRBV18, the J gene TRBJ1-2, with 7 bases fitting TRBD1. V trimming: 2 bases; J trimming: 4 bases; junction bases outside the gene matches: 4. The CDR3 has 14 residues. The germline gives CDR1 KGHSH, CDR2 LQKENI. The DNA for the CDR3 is TGTGCCAGCTCACCAATCAGGGGGAGCTATGGCTACACCTTC. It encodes CASSPIRGSYGYTF.

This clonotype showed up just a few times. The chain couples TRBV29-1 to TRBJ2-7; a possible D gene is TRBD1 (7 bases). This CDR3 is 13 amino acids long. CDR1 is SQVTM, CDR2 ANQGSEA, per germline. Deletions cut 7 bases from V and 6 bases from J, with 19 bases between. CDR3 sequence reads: CSAGGTAQGEQYF. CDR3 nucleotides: TGCAGCGCTGGCGGGACAGCTCAAGGCGAGCAGTACTTC.

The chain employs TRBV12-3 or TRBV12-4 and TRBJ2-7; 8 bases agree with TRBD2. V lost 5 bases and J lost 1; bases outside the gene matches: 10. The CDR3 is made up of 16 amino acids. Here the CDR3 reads CASSGRLAPRSYEQYF. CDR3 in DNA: TGTGCCAGCAGTGGAAGACTAGCGCCGAGGTCCTACGAGCAGTACTTC.

The CDR3 nucleotides are TGTGCCAGCAGTGTCTACCCTAGCTCGTCCGGCTACACCTTC. This codes for CASSVYPSSSGYTF. The rearrangement links TRBV2 to TRBJ1-2, with unresolved D. The CDR3 is 14 amino acids. V lost 4 bases to trimming and J lost 8 bases, with 17 bases between them. Germline CDR1 and CDR2: SNHLY and FYNNEI.

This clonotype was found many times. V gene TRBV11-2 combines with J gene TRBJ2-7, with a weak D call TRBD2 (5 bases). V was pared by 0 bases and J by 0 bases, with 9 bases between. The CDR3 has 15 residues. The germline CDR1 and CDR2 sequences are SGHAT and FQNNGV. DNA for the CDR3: TGTGCCAGCAGCTTAGATCCGGGGAGCTCCTACGAGCAGTACTTC. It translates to CASSLDPGSSYEQYF.